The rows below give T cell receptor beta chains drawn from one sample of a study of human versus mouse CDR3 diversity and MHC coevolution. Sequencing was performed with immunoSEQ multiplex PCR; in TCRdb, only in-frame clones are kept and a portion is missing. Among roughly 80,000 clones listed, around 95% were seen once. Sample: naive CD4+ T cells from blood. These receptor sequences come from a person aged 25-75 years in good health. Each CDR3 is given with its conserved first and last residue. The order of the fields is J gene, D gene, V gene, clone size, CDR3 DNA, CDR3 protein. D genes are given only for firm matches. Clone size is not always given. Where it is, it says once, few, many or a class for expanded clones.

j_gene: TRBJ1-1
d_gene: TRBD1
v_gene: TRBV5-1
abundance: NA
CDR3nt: TGCGCCAGCAGCCCGGGACAGGGGGCTTGGACTGAAGCTTTCTTT
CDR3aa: CASSPGQGAWTEAFF

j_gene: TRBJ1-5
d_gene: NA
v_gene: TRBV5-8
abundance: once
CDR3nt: TGTGCCAGCAGCCCCCTGCTACAGGTCAATCAGCCCCAGCATTTT
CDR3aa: CASSPLLQVNQPQHF

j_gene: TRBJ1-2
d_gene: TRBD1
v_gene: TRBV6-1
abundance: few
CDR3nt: TGTGCCAGCAGCGCGACAGGGGATGGCTATGGCTACACCTTC
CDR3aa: CASSATGDGYGYTF

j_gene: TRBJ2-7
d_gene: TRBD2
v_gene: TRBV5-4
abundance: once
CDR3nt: TGTGCCAGCAGCTTGGGCGCGGGACTAGCGACCTACGAGCAGTACTTC
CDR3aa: CASSLGAGLATYEQYF

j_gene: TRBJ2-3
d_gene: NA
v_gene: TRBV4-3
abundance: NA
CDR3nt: TGCGCCAGCAGCCAAGAGGGGCCTACAGATACGCAGTATTTT
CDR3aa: CASSQEGPTDTQYF

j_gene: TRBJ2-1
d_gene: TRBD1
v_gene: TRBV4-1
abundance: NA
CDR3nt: TGCGCCAGCAGCCAAGGTGGGACAGGGGAGAATGAGCAGTTCTTC
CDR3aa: CASSQGGTGENEQFF

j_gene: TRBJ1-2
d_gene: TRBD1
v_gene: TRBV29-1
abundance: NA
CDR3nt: TGCAGCGCCGGGACAGGGGATAGGTATGGCTACACCTTC
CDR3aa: CSAGTGDRYGYTF

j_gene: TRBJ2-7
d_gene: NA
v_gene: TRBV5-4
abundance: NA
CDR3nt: TGTGCCAGCAGCTTGAGGGGCTCCTACGAGCAGTACTTC
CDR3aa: CASSLRGSYEQYF

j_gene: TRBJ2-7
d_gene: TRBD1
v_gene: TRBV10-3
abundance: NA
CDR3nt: TGTGCCATCAGTGAGGCGGGACAGGGGACTTCCTACGAGCAGTACTTC
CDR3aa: CAISEAGQGTSYEQYF

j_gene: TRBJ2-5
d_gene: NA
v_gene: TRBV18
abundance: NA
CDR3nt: TGTGCCAGCTCACCTGGGCCGCAAGAGACCCAGTACTTC
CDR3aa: CASSPGPQETQYF

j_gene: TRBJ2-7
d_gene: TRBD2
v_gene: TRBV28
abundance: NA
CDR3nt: TGTGCCAGCAACCCCTCGGGAGGAGCGGGACTCTACGAGCAGTACTTC
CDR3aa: CASNPSGGAGLYEQYF

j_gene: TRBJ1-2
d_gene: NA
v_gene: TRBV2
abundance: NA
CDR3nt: TGTGCCAGCAGTGTAGACAGTAATGGCTACACCTTC
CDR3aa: CASSVDSNGYTF

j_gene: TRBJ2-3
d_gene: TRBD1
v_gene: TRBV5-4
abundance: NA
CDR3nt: TGTGCCAGCAGCTTGGACCTGACAGGGACAGATACGCAGTATTTT
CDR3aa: CASSLDLTGTDTQYF

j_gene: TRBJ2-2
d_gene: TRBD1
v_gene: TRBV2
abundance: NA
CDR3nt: TGTGCATCGGGACAGGGGCTTCCCCGGGAGCTGTTTTTT
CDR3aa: CASGQGLPRELFF

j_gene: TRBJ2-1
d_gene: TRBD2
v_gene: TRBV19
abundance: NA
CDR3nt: TGTGCCAGTAGTATGGGAGGGAACTACAATGAGCAGTTCTTC
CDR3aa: CASSMGGNYNEQFF

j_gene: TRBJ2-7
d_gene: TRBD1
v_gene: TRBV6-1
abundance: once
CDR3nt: TGTGCCAGCAGTGCGGGACAGGGGGGCTACGAGCAGTACTTC
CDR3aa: CASSAGQGGYEQYF

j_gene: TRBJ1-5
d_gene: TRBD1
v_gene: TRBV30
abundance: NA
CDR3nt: TGTGCCTGGAGTCCGGACAGGGGGGGCAATCAGCCCCAGCATTTT
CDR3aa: CAWSPDRGGNQPQHF

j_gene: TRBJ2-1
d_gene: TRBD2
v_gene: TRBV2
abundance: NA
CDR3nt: TGTGCCAGCAGTCCTACGACTAGCGGTAATGAGCAGTTCTTC
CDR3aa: CASSPTTSGNEQFF

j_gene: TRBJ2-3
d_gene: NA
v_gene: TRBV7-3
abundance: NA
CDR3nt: TGTGCCAGCAGCTTAATCACAGATAGCACAGATACGCAGTATTTT
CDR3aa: CASSLITDSTDTQYF

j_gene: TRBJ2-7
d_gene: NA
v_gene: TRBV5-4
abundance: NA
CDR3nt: TGTGCCAGCAGCTTTACGGGGAAGGGCGAGCAGTACTTC
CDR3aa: CASSFTGKGEQYF

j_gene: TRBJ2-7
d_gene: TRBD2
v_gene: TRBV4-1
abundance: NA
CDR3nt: TGCGCCAGCAGCCAAGTCCAGCGGGGACCCTACGAGCAGTACTTC
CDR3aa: CASSQVQRGPYEQYF

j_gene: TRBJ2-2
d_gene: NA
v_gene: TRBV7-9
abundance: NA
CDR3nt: TGTGCCAGCAGCTCCAGGGGGGCATCCTTCACCGGGGAGCTGTTTTTT
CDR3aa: CASSSRGASFTGELFF

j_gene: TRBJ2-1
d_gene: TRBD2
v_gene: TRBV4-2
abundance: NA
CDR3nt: TGTGCCAGCAGCCCACTAGCGGGAGGGCGGGGTGAGCAGTTCTTC
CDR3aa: CASSPLAGGRGEQFF

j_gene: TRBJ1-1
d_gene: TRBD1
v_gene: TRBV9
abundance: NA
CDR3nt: TGTGCCAGCAGCGTAACCGGGACAGTGAACACTGAAGCTTTCTTT
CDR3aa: CASSVTGTVNTEAFF

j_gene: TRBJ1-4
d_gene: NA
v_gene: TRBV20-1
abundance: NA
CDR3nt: TGCAGTGCTAGGCCGGGGGAAAAACTGTTTTTT
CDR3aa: CSARPGEKLFF

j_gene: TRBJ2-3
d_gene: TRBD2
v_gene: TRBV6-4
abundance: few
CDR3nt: TGTGCCAGCAGTGAAACTAGCGGGGGAACAGATACGCAGTATTTT
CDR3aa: CASSETSGGTDTQYF

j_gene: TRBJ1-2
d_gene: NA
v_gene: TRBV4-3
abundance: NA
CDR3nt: TGCGCCAGCAGCCAGATTTCGGGGGGCCGTGGCTACACCTTC
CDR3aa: CASSQISGGRGYTF

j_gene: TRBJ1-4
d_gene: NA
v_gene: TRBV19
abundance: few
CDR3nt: TGTGCCAGTAATACGGGGTCTACTAATGAAAAACTGTTTTTT
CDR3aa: CASNTGSTNEKLFF

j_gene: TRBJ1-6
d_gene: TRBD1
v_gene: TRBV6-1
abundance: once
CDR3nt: TGTGCCAGTTTGACCCCGGGACAGCTTAATTCACCCCTCCACTTT
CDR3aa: CASLTPGQLNSPLHF

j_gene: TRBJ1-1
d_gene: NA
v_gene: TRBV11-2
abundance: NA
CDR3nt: TGTGCCAGCAGCTGGGCCGGGAGGAACACTGAAGCTTTCTTT
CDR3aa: CASSWAGRNTEAFF

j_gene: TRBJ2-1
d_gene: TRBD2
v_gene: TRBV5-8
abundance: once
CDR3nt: TGTGCCAGCAGCTGGGGCGGCCTAGGGAGGGCTTACAGTGAGCAGTTCTTC
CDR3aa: CASSWGGLGRAYSEQFF

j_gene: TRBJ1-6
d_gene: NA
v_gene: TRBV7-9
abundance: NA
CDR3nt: TGTGCCAGCAGCTTTCCGAATTCACCCCTCCACTTT
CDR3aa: CASSFPNSPLHF

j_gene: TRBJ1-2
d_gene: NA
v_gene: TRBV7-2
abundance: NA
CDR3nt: TGTGCCAGCAGCTGGGAAGGACTCTATGGCTACACCTTC
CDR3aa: CASSWEGLYGYTF

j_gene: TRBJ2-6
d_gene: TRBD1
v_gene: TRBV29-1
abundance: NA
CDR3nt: TGCAGCGTGGGACAGCGCTCTGGGGCCAACGTCCTGACTTTC
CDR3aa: CSVGQRSGANVLTF

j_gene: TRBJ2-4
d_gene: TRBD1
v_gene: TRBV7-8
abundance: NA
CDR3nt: TGTGCCAGCAGCTTTCCGGGACAGGGGTTATCTCCCATTCAGTACTTC
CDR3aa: CASSFPGQGLSPIQYF

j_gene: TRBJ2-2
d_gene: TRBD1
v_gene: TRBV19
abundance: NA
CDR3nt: TGTGCCAGTAATGAGTTCCAGGGGGCGGGCACCGGGGAGCTGTTTTTT
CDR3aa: CASNEFQGAGTGELFF

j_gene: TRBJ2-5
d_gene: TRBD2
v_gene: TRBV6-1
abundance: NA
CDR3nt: TGTGCCAGCAGTGCCTCGGGAGGCCTAGCCGGAGAGACCCAGTACTTC
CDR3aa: CASSASGGLAGETQYF

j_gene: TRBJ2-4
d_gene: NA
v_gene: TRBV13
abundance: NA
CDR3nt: TGTGCCAGCAGCATTCAGGGCGGGACGGGAAACATTCAGTACTTC
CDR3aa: CASSIQGGTGNIQYF

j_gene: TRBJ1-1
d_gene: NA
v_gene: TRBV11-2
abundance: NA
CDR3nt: TGTGCCAGCAGCTTAGATGGAGGGATGAACACTGAAGCTTTCTTT
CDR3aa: CASSLDGGMNTEAFF

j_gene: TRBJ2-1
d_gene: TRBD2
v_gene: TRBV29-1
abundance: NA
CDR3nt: TGCAGCGGTGGACTAGCGGGACCTACCTACAATGAGCAGTTCTTC
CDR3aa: CSGGLAGPTYNEQFF